The T cell receptor beta chain under discussion was sequenced for a study of cytomegalovirus exposure and HLA in healthy donors. Across the study: Genotyping of 398 donors showed that about 79% belonged to the Caucasian-associated ancestry cluster.

Study-wide findings and caveats: Specificity of three CMV-associated chains for CMV antigens was verified in vitro.

PCR was performed using 60 Vbeta and 13 Jbeta primers. Repertoires were generated with immunoSEQ multiplex PCR, while TCRdb's copy carries only in-frame clones and drops some. This table has roughly 130,000 clones, about 80% appearing once. Concerning this clone: The antigen is unknown.

V was clipped by 5 bases and J by 4 bases; unmatched bases: 11. CDR3 size: 16 residues. The germline V gene has CDR1 LNHDA and CDR2 SQIVND (reference sequence). The specimen sequenced was PBMCs. This clonotype was obtained from a man aged 18 to 35 in good health and CMV-seronegative. V is TRBV19 and J is TRBJ2-5, with 9 nucleotides matching TRBD2. In nucleotides, the CDR3 is TGTGCCAGTAGTCCCCGCATAGCGGGAGCTCGAGAGACCCAGTACTTC. Amino acids: CASSPRIAGARETQYF.